This T cell receptor beta chain emerged from a study of cytomegalovirus exposure and HLA in healthy donors. General study points: Analysis was carried out at a later point, and it linked a missense DCLRE1C variant to TCR beta V- and J-gene trimming.

The primer mix had 60 Vbeta and 13 Jbeta primers. Using immunoSEQ multiplex PCR, the repertoire was profiled, and TCRdb retains in-frame clones only, with some absent. The data hold 65,000 to 75,000 clones, with roughly 72% observed a single time. With 10 bases removed from V and 7 bases from J, the gap between germline ends came to 15 bases. CDR3 length: 12 amino acids. Germline CDR1 SGHRS, CDR2 YFSETQ. Points on this clone: No antigen is known for it.

The receptor was isolated from a man over 45 in good health and CMV-seronegative. V and J are TRBV5-1 and TRBJ1-5; D is unclear. Sequences were obtained from PBMCs. CDR3 region: CAGSSRGQPQHF. CDR3 nucleotides: TGCGCCGGATCGAGTCGAGGACAGCCCCAGCATTTT.